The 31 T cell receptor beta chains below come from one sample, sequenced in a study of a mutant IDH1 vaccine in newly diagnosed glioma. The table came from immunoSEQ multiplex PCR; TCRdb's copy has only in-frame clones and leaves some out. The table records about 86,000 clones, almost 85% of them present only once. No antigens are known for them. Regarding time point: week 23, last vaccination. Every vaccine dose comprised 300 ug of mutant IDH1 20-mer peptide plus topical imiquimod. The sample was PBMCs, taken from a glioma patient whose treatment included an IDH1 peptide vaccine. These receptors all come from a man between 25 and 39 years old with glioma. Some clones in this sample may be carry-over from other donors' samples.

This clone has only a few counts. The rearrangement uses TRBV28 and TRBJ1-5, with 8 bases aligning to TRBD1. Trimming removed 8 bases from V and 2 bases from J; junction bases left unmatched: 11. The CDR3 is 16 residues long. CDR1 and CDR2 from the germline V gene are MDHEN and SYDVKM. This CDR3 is CASWRDRSVGNQPQHF. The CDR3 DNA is TGTGCCAGCTGGAGGGACAGGAGTGTGGGCAATCAGCCCCAGCATTTT. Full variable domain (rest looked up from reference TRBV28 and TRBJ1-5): DVKVTQSSRYLVKRTGEKVFLECVQDMDHENMFWYRQDPGLGLRLIYFSYDVKMKEKGDIPEGYSVSREKKERFSLILESASTNQTSMYLCASWRDRSVGNQPQHFGDGTRLSIL.

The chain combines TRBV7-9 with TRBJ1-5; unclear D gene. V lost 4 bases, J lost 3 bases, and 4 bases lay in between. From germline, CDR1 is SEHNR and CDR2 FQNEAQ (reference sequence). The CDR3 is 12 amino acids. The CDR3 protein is CASSSYNQPQHF. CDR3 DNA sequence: TGTGCCAGCAGCTCCTACAATCAGCCCCAGCATTTT.

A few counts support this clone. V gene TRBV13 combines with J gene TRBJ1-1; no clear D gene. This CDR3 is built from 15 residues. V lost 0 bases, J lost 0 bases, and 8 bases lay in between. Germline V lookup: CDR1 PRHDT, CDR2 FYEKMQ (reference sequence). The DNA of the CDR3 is TGTGCCAGCAGCTTAGGTTGGCAGTTGAACACTGAAGCTTTCTTT. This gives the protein CASSLGWQLNTEAFF.

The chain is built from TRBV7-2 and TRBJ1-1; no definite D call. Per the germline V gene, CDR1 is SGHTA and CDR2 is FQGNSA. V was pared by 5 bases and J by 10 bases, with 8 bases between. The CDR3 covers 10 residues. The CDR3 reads CASSGFTAFF. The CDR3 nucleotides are TGTGCCAGCAGCGGGTTCACAGCTTTCTTT.

The CDR3 sequence is CASSPPGGPYPSYEQYF. The DNA of the CDR3 is TGTGCCAGCAGCCCACCAGGGGGCCCGTATCCCTCCTACGAGCAGTACTTC. The gene calls are TRBV28 and TRBJ2-7; 8 bases match TRBD1. Unmatched junction bases numbered 13, after V lost 6 bases and J lost 0 bases. CDR3 length equals 17 residues. Looked up from germline, CDR1 is MDHEN and CDR2 is SYDVKM.

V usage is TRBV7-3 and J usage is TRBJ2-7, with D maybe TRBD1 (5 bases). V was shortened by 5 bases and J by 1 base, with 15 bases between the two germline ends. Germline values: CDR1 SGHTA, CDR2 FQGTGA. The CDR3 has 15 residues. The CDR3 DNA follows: TGTGCCAGCAGCATGGGGCCGGTTGGGTCCTACGAGCAGTACTTC. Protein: CASSMGPVGSYEQYF.

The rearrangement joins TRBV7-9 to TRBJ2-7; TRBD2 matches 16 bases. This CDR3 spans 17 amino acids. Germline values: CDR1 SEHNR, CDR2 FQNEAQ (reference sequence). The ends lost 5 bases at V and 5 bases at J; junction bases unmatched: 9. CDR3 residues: CASSVGGLAGGRDEQYF. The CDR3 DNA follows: TGTGCCAGCAGCGTAGGGGGACTAGCGGGAGGGCGCGACGAGCAGTACTTC.

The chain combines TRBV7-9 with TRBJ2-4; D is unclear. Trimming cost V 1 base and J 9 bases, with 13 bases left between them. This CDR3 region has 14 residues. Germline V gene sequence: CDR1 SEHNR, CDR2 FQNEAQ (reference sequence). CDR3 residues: CASSLVGEVGIQYF. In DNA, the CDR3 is TGTGCCAGCAGCTTAGTTGGGGAAGTAGGCATTCAGTACTTC.

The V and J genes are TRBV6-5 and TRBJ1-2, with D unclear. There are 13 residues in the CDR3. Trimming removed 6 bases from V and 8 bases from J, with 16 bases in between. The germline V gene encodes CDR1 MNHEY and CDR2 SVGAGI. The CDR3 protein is CASRSPGVFGYTF. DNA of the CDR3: TGTGCCAGCAGGTCCCCTGGAGTATTCGGCTACACCTTC.

The DNA for the CDR3 is TGTGCCAGCAGCTTAGGGAGGGGGTGGAGGAATGAAAAACTGTTTTTT. Protein product: CASSLGRGWRNEKLFF. The rearrangement links TRBV7-6 to TRBJ1-4; TRBD1 might be the D (6 bases). Looked up from germline, CDR1 is SGHVS and CDR2 is FNYEAQ. V was cut by 1 base and J by 5 bases, with 14 bases left in between. The CDR3 extends over 16 amino acids.

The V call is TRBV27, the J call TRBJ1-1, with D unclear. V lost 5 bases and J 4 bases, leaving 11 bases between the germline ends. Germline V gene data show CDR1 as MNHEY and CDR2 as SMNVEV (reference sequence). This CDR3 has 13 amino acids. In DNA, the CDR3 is TGTGCCAGCAGTGGGGATCGGAGCACTGAAGCTTTCTTT. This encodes CASSGDRSTEAFF.

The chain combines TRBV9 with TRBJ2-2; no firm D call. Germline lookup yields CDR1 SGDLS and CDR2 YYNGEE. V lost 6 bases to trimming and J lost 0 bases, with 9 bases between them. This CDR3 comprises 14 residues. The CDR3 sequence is CASMSLANTGELFF. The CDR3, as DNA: TGTGCCAGCATGTCCCTAGCGAACACCGGGGAGCTGTTTTTT. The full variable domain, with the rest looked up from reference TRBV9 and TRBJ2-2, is DSGVTQTPKHLITATGQRVTLRCSPRSGDLSVYWYQQSLDQGLQFLIQYYNGEERAKGNILERFSAQQFPDLHSELNLSSLELGDSALYFCASMSLANTGELFFGEGSRLTVL.

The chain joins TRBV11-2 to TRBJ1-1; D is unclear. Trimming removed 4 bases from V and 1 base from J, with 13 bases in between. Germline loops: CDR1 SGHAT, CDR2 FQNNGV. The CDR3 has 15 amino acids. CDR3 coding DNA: TGTGCCAGCAGCTCCCTCGGCCATTCGAACACTGAAGCTTTCTTT. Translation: CASSSLGHSNTEAFF.

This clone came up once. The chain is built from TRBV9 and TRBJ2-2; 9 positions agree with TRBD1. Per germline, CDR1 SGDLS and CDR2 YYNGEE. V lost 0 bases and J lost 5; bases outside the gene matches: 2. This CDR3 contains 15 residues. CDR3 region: CASSVDRGLTGELFF. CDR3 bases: TGTGCCAGCAGCGTAGACAGGGGGCTTACCGGGGAGCTGTTTTTT. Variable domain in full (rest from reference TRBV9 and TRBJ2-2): DSGVTQTPKHLITATGQRVTLRCSPRSGDLSVYWYQQSLDQGLQFLIQYYNGEERAKGNILERFSAQQFPDLHSELNLSSLELGDSALYFCASSVDRGLTGELFFGEGSRLTVL.

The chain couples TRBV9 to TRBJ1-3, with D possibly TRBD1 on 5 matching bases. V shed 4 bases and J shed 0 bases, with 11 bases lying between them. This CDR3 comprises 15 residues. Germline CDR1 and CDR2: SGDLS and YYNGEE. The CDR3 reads CASSSQGNSGNTIYF. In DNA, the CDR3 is TGTGCCAGCAGCTCTCAGGGCAACTCTGGAAACACCATATATTTT.

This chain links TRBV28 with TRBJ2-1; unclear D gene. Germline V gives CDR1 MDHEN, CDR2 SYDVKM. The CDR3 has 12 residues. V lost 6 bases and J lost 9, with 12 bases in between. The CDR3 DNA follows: TGTGCCAGCAGGCCACCCTTAGGTGAGCAGTTCTTC. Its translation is CASRPPLGEQFF.

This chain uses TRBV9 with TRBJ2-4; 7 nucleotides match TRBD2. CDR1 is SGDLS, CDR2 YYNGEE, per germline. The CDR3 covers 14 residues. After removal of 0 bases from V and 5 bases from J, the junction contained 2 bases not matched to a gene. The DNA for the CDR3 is TGTGCCAGCAGCGTAGCTAGCGGCGAAAACATTCAGTACTTC. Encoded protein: CASSVASGENIQYF.

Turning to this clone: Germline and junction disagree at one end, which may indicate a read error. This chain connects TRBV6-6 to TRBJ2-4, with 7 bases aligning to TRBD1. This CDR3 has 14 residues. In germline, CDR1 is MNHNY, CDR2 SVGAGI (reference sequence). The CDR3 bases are TGTGCCTGCAGTTACCCGGGACAGAAAAACATTCAGTACTTC. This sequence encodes CACSYPGQKNIQYF.

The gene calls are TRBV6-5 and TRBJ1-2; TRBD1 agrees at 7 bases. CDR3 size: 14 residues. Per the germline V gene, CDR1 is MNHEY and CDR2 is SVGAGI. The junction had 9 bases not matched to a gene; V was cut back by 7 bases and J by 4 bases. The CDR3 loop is CASTEGGAGYGYTF. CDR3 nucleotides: TGTGCCAGCACCGAAGGGGGCGCAGGCTATGGCTACACCTTC.

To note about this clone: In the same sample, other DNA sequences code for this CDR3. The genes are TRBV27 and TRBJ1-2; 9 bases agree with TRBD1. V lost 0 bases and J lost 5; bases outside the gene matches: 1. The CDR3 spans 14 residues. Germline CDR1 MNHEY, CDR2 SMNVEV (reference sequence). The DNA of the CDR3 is TGTGCCAGCAGTTTATCTGGACAGGGGTATGGCTACACCTTC. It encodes CASSLSGQGYGYTF.

The CDR3 reads CSVEDNRQYEQYF. In nucleotides, the CDR3 is TGCAGCGTTGAAGATAACAGGCAATACGAGCAGTACTTC. The chain is built from TRBV29-1 and TRBJ2-7, with D perhaps TRBD1 (5 bases). The CDR3 contains 13 residues. V lost 0 bases to trimming and J lost 4 bases, with 10 bases between them. CDR1 and CDR2 (germline): SQVTM, ANQGSEA.

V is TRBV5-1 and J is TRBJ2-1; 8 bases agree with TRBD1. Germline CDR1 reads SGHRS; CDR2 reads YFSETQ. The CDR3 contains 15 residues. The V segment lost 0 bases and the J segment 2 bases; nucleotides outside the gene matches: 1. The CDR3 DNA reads TGCGCCAGCAGCTTGGACAGGGGGGCCTACAATGAGCAGTTCTTC. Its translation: CASSLDRGAYNEQFF.

The CDR3: CASSLGMNSGNTIYF. The CDR3 DNA is TGCGCCAGCAGCTTGGGGATGAACTCTGGAAACACCATATATTTT. This chain connects TRBV5-1 to TRBJ1-3; D gene uncertain. The CDR3 has 15 amino acids. CDR1 SGHRS and CDR2 YFSETQ come from the germline V gene. The V and J ends lost 0 bases and 0 bases respectively, with 7 bases between them.

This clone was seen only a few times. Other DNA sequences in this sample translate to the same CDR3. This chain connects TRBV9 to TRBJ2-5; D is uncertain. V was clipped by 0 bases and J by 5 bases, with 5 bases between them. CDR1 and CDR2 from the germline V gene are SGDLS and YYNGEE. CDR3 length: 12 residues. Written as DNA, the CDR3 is TGTGCCAGCAGCGTAGGTGGGGAGACCCAGTACTTC. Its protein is CASSVGGETQYF.

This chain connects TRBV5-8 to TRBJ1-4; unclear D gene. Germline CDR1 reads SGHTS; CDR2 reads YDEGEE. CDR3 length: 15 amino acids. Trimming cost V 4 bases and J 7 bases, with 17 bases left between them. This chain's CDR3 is CASSRRRVLGEKLFF. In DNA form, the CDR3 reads TGTGCCAGCAGCCGACGACGGGTCCTGGGTGAAAAACTGTTTTTT.

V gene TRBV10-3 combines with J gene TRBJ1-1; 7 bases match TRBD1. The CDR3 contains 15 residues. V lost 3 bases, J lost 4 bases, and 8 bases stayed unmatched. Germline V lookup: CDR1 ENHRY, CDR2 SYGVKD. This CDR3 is CAISDTLTGTTEAFF. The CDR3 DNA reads TGTGCCATCAGTGACACCCTGACAGGGACCACTGAAGCTTTCTTT.

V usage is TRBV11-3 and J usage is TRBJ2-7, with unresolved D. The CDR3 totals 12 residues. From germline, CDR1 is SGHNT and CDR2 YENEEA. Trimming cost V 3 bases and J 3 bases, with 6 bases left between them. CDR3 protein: CASSLSGYEQYF. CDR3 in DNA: TGTGCCAGCAGCTTGTCTGGCTACGAGCAGTACTTC. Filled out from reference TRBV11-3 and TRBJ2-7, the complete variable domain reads EAGVVQSPRYKIIEKKQPVAFWCNPISGHNTLYWYLQNLGQGPELLIRYENEEAVDDSQLPKDRFSAERLKGVDSTLKIQPAELGDSAVYLCASSLSGYEQYFGPGTRLTVT.

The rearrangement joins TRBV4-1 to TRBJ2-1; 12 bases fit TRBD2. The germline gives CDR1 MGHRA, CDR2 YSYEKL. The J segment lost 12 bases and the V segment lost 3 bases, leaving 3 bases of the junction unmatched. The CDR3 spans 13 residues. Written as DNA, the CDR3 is TGCGCCAGCAGCCAGCCGGGACTAGCGGGGCAGTTCTTC. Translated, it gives CASSQPGLAGQFF.

In DNA form, the CDR3 reads TGTGCCAGCAGCGTAGGGGGTGGAATCGGGCAGGGGGTTCGGGAGCTGTTTTTT. Amino acids: CASSVGGGIGQGVRELFF. The rearrangement uses TRBV9 and TRBJ2-2; 7 bases align to TRBD1. Trimming cost V 0 bases and J 9 bases; bases outside gene matches: 17. The germline V gene encodes CDR1 SGDLS and CDR2 YYNGEE. The CDR3 sequence is 18 residues long.

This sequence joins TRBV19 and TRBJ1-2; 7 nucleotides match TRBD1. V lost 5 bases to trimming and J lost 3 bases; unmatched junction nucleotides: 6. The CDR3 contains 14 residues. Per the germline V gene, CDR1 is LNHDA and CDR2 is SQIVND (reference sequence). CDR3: CASSARTGDYGYTF. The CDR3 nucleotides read TGTGCCAGTAGTGCAAGGACAGGAGACTATGGCTACACCTTC.

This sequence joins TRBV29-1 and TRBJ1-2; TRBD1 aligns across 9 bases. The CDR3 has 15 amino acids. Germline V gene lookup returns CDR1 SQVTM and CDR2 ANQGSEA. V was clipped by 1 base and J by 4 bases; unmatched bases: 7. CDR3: CSVEVGTGSLYGYTF. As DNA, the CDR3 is TGCAGCGTTGAAGTCGGGACAGGGAGCCTCTATGGCTACACCTTC.